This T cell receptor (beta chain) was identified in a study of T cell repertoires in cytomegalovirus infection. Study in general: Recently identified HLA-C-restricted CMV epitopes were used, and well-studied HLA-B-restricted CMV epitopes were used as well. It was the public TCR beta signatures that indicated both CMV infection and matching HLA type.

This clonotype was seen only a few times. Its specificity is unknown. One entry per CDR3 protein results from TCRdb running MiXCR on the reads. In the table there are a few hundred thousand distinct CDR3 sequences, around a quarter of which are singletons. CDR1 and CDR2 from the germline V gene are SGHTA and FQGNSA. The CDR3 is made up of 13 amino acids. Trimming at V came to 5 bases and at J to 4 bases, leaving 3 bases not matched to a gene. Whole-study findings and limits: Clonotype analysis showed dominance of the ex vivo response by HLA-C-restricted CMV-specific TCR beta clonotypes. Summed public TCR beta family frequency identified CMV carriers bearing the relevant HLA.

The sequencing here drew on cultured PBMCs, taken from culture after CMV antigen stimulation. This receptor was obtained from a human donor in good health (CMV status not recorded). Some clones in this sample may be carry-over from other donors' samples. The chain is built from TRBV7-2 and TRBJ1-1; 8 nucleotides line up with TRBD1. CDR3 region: CASSQQGGTEAFF. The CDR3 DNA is TGTGCCAGCAGCCAACAGGGGGGCACTGAAGCTTTCTTT.